These T cell receptor beta chains were read from a single sample in a study of T cells in localized non-small cell lung cancer. Assay used: immunoSEQ multiplex PCR; TCRdb lists only in-frame clones, some missing. The sample shows about 18,000 clones, around 81% of them seen only once. Specimen: peripheral blood, collected before any cancer treatment. Receptors originate from a female donor of 60 years or more with stage I lung adenocarcinoma. Each CDR3 is given with its conserved first and last residue.

v_gene | CDR3aa
TRBV6-5 | CASSGQGGFNGYTF
TRBV10-1 | CASSVVDNPYEQYF
TRBV11-2 | CASGPSVGAFF
TRBV9 | CASGQTYNEQFF
TRBV7-9 | CASSLIGRSETQYF
TRBV7-9 | CASSSSGKGEKLFF
TRBV27 | CASSLFAVNTEAFF
TRBV27 | CASSPIGQGVYNGYTF
TRBV28 | CASSSPAESTDTQYF
TRBV9 | CASSVGPLVLEQYF
TRBV7-9 | CASSSRTGIDYGYTF
TRBV5-6 | CASSFGNYGYTF
TRBV4-2 | CASSQEWGQQNIQYF
TRBV5-1 | CASTPRFETENSPLHF
TRBV30 | CAWSISDRTNTEAFF
TRBV29-1 | CSVQTGNSPLHF
TRBV20-1 | CSARTAYEQYF
TRBV5-5 | CASSLLTDSYEQYF
TRBV7-3 | CASSPGTGETYGYTF
TRBV7-3 | CASSFEGTRQFF
TRBV7-9 | CASSPGQGSGELFF